This TCR beta chain was identified in a study of Ad26.COV2.S vaccination and SARS-CoV-2 variants. Study in general: The trial was COV1001 and the donor's arm was Ad26.COV2.S. Whole-study results and caveats: Across vaccine and placebo recipients, the breadth of non-spike TCRs was similar.

Generated by immunoSEQ multiplex PCR, the TCRdb table keeps only in-frame clones and is missing some. This sample has 350,000 to 450,000 clones, with around 87% found just once. Comments on this clone: Its target is unknown.

Indicated treatment: over 15 received Ad26.COV2.S at low or high dose, single or two shots; roughly 5 received placebo; per-sample allocation not given. Samples were taken on day 63 after the first vaccine or placebo injection. As its vector, the vaccine had Ad26, which expressed Wuhan-strain SARS-CoV-2 spike. The V end lost 3 bases, the J end lost 9 bases, and 10 bases lay between the germline ends. Germline CDR1 SGHDT, CDR2 YYEEEE. The CDR3 loop spans 13 amino acids. This receptor was taken from a person between 18 and 65 years old who received the Ad26.COV2.S COVID-19 vaccine or a placebo. This chain joins TRBV5-6 and TRBJ1-6, with D uncertain. Sequenced here: peripheral blood, sampled in a trial of Ad26.COV2.S vaccine versus placebo. The CDR3 coding sequence is TGTGCCAGCAGCTCTCGGGCCCCTTCACCCCTCCACTTT. This translates into CASSSRAPSPLHF.